The present T cell receptor beta chain was sequenced within a study of blood T cell repertoires in COVID-19. For the study at large: Donors in the United States, Italy and Spain gave samples during acute or convalescent COVID-19. The analysed material was cDNA or gDNA that came from T cells, B-cell-depleted T cells, or PBMCs.

Authors' processing steps: For nucleated cells, counts were estimated from reference gene primer amplification. Method: immunoSEQ multiplex PCR; TCRdb's copy keeps in-frame clones and lacks some. That table gives V, J and clone size, and the DNA gave D and trimming. This sample has approximately 52,000 clones, with 89% found just once. The germline CDR1 and CDR2 sequences are SGHTS and YDEGEE. The CDR3 has 15 residues. V was clipped by 0 bases and J by 7 bases, with 14 bases between them. V and J are TRBV5-8 and TRBJ2-1; perhaps TRBD1 as D (6 bases). The sequenced material came from peripheral blood. The receptor was isolated from a man aged 55-75 years with active COVID-19. CDR3 loop: CASSLEGGTRNEQFF. CDR3 DNA: TGTGCCAGCAGCTTGGAAGGGGGAACAAGGAATGAGCAGTTCTTC.